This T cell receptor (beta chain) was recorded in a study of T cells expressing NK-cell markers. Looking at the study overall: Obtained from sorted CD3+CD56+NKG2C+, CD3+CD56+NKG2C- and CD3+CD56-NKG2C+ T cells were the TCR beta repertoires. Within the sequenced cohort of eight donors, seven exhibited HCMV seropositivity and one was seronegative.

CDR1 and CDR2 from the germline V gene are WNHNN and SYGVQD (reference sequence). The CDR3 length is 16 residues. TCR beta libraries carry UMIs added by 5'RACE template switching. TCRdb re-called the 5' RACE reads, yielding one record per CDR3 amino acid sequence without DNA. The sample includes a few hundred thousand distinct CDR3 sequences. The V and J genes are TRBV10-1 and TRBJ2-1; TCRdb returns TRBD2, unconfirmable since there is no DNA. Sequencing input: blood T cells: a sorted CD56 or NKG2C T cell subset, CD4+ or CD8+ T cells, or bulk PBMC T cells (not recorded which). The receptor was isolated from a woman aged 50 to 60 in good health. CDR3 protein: CASSEWRLAGGNEQFF.